This T cell receptor beta chain is drawn from a study of CD8 T cells in ankylosing spondylitis (dated by TCRdb to between 2016 and 2019). Context from the whole study: The study profiled T cell receptor beta repertoires in healthy donors and ankylosing spondylitis patients to find disease-linked TCR variants. In total, the full study cohort was made up of some 100 healthy donors and about two dozen ankylosing spondylitis patients. Peripheral blood samples were taken, and synovial fluid was additionally collected from ankylosing spondylitis patients.

In the case of this clonotype: Its binding antigen is unknown. One base away there is no much larger clone; base qualities are not given.

On the study overall, not on this receptor specifically: A CD8+ phenotype was shown by the disease-linked clones, which were found at relatively low frequencies in peripheral blood. Some motif variants had previously been reported in the synovial fluid and blood of reactive arthritis patients, which suggests shared mechanisms of disease initiation. Blood from ankylosing spondylitis patients appeared to be characterized by a TCR beta motif composed of roughly eight highly homologous amino acid variants. Significant enrichment of the disease-linked clones was reported in matched synovial fluid samples from ankylosing spondylitis patients.

These reads were obtained on an Illumina HiSeq 2500. Quantitative 5'-RACE with molecular barcodes was used to prepare TCR beta libraries. Concerning the study's data processing: A new computational method, built on a probabilistic model of VDJ rearrangement, was used to identify disease-linked TCR variants. TCRdb reanalyzed the raw reads on its own, using fastp at Q25 for trimming and MiXCR for clone calling, and kept in-frame beta chains. Rows are combined by CDR3 protein, so each entry shows the most common genes and DNA. The V and J calls, along with clone size, are taken from TCRdb and not from the paper's own processing. The sample yields hundreds of thousands of distinct CDR3 sequences; about 25% were counted once. About 1% of the sample is held by the ten biggest clonotypes. Via the germline V gene (reference sequence), CDR1 is LNHNV and CDR2 YYDKDF. The CDR3 measures 14 amino acids from cysteine to phenylalanine. The sequence is cut down to CDR3 DNA, 42 bases in frame from base 1. The V and J ends are trimmed by 0 bases and 0 bases, leaving 2 bases between them.

The receptor was derived from a male donor with ankylosing spondylitis. The specimen was blood, either unsorted or a sorted T cell fraction (not recorded which). The chain uses TRBV15 and TRBJ1-4, with an unclear D gene assignment. In nucleotides, the sequence is TGTGCCACCAGCAGAGAAGCAACTAATGAAAAACTGTTTTTT. Protein translation: CATSREATNEKLFF.